This T cell receptor (beta chain) was identified in a study of blood T cells in healthy people across ages. V lost 5 bases and J lost 4, with 20 bases in between. Germline V gene data show CDR1 as SQVTM and CDR2 as ANQGSEA. The CDR3 runs 15 residues. Total RNA extraction produced at least 6 micrograms (per sample) for the study. Next came a second PCR, run for roughly 6 to 11 cycles, which used a sample-barcoded 5' primer along with a J-beta primer mix. TCRdb re-called the 5' RACE reads through MiXCR, storing one row per CDR3 protein. The table includes approximately 790,000 distinct CDR3 sequences, approximately 65% detected once.

This receptor was identified in a man aged 30 to 45 in good health. What was sequenced was blood. The chain joins TRBV29-1 to TRBJ1-2, with D maybe TRBD1 (6 bases). Here the CDR3 reads CSVSLWGTKGYGYTF. As DNA, the CDR3 is TGCAGCGTTAGCCTTTGGGGGACAAAGGGCTATGGCTACACCTTC.